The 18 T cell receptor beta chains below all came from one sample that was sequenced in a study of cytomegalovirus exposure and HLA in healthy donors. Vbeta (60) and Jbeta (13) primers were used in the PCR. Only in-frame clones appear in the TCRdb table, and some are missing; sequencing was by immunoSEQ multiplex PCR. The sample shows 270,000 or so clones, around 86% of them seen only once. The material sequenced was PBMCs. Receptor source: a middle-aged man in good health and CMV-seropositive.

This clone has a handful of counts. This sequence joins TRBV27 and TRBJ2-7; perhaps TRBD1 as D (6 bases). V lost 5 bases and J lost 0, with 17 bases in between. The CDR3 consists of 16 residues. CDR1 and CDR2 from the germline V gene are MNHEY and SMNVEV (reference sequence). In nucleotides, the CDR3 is TGTGCCAGCAGTCACCCTACAGGGACCGCCTCCTACGAGCAGTACTTC. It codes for CASSHPTGTASYEQYF.

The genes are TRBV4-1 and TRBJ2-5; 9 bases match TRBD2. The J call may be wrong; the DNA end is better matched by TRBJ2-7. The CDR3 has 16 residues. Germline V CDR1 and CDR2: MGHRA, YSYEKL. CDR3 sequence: CASSPGKASGIYEQYF. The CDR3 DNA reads TGCGCCAGCAGCCCAGGGAAGGCTAGCGGGATCTACGAGCAGTACTTC.

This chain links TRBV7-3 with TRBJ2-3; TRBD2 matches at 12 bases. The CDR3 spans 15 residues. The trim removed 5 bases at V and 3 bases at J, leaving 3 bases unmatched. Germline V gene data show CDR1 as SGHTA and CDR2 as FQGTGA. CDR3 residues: CASSQTSGSTDTQYF. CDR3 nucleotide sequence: TGTGCCAGCAGCCAGACTAGCGGGAGTACAGATACGCAGTATTTT.

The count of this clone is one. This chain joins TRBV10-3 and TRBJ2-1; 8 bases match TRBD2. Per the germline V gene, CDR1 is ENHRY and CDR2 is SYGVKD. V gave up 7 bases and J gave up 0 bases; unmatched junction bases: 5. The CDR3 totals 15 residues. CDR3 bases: TGTGCCATCAAGTCGGGGGGGAGCTCCTACAATGAGCAGTTCTTC. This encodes CAIKSGGSSYNEQFF.

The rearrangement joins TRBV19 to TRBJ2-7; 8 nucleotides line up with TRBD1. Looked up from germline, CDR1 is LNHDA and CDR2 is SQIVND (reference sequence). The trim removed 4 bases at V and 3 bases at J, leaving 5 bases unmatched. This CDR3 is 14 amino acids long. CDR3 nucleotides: TGTGCCAGTAGTACCTCGACAGGGGTCTACGAGCAGTACTTC. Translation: CASSTSTGVYEQYF.

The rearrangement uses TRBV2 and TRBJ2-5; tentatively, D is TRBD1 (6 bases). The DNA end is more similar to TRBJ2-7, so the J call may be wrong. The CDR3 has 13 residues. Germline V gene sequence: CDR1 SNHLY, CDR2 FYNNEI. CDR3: CASMKYRDYEQYF. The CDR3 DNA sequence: TGTGCCAGCATGAAATACAGGGACTACGAGCAGTACTTC.

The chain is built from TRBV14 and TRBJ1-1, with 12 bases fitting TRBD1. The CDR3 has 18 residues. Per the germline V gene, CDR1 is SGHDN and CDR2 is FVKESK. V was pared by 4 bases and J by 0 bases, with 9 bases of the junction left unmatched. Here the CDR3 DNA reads TGTGCCAGCAGCCCTCCTTTGCGGGACAGGGGGCTGAACACTGAAGCTTTCTTT. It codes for CASSPPLRDRGLNTEAFF.

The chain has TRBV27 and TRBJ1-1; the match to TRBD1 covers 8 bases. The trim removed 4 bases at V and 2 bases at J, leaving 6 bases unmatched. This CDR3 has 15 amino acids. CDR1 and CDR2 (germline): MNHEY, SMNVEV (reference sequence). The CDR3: CASSSRQGLNTEAFF. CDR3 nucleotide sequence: TGTGCCAGCAGTTCGCGACAGGGGTTAAACACTGAAGCTTTCTTT.

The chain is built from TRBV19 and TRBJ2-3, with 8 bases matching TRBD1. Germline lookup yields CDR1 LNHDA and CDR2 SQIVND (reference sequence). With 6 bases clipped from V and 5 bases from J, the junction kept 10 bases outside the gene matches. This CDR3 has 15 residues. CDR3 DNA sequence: TGTGCCAGTAGCCCGGACAGGGACAGGCAAGATACGCAGTATTTT. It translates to CASSPDRDRQDTQYF.

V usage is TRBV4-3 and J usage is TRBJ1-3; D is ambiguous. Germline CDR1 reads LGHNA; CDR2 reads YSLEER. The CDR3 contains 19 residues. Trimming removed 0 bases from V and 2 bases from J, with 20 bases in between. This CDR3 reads CASSQDRNPSGTAGNTIYF. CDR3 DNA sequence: TGCGCCAGCAGCCAAGATAGGAATCCCAGCGGCACCGCTGGAAACACCATATATTTT.

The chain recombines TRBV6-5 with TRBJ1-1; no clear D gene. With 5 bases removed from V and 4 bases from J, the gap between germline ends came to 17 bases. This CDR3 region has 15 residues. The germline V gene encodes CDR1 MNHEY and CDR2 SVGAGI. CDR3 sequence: CASSLRRRVSTEAFF. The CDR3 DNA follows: TGTGCCAGCAGTCTGCGCAGGCGGGTGAGCACTGAAGCTTTCTTT.

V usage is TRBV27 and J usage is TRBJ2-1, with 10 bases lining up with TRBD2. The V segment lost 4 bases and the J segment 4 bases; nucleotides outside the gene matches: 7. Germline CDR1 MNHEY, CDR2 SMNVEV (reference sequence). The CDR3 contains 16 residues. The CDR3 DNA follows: TGTGCCAGCAGTTCGAGGGCTAGCGGGAGTTACAATGAGCAGTTCTTC. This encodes CASSSRASGSYNEQFF.

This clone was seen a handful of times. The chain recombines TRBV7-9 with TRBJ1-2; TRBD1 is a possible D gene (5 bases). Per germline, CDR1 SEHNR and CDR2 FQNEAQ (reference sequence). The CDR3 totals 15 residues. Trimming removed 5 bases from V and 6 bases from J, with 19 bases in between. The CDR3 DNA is TGTGCCAGCAGCCACTCGGGGAGGGGATTGCATGGCTACACCTTC. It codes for CASSHSGRGLHGYTF.

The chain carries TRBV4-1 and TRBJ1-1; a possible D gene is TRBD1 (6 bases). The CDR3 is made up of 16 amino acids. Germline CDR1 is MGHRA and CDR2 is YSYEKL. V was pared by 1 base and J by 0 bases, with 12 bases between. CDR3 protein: CASSQGTAVMNTEAFF. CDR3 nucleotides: TGCGCCAGCAGCCAAGGGACAGCGGTCATGAACACTGAAGCTTTCTTT.

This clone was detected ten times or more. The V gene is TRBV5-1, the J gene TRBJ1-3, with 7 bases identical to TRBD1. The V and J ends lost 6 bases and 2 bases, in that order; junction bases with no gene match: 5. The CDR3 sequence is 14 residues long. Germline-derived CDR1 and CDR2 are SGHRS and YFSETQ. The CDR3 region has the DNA TGCGCCAGCAACCCAGGGGGTCCTGGAAACACCATATATTTT. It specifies CASNPGGPGNTIYF.

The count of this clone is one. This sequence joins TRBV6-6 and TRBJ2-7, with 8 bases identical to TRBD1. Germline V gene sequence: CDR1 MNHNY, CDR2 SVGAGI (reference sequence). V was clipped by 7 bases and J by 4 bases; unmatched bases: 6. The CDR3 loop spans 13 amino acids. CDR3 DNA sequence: TGTGCCAGCAACACAGGGGGTCGATACGAGCAGTACTTC. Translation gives CASNTGGRYEQYF.

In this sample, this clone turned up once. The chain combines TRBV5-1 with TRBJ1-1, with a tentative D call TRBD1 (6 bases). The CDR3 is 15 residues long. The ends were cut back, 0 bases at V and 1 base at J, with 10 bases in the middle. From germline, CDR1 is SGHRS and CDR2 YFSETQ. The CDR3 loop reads CASSLAPTGNTEAFF. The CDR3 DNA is TGCGCCAGCAGCTTGGCGCCGACAGGGAACACTGAAGCTTTCTTT.

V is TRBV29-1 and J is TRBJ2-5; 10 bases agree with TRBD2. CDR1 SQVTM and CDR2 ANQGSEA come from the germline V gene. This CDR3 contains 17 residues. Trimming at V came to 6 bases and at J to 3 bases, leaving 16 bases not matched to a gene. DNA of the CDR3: TGCAGCGTGGCGGATGTGGGGCTAGCGGGAGTGGAAGAGACCCAGTACTTC. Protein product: CSVADVGLAGVEETQYF. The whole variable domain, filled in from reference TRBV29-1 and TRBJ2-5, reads SAVISQKPSRDICQRGTSLTIQCQVDSQVTMMFWYRQQPGQSLTLIATANQGSEATYESGFVIDKFPISRPNLTFSTLTVSNMSPEDSSIYLCSVADVGLAGVEETQYFGPGTRLLVL.